A single sample is the source of the 29 T cell receptor beta chains below, sequenced in a study of T-cell reconstitution after alpha-beta-depleted transplantation in children. Unique molecular identifiers were used to barcode this TCRbeta library. MiXCR, applied by TCRdb to the PCR reads, yields one record per CDR3 protein. The sample includes about 72,000 distinct CDR3 sequences, approximately 7.3% of them seen just once. This sample comprised PBMCs from the stem cell graft donor, obtained from the stem cell graft. These receptors came from a human donor who donated a stem cell graft to a child with acute lymphoblastic leukemia.

Many counts were recorded for this clonotype. The chain couples TRBV7-9 to TRBJ2-3; D not resolved. CDR1 and CDR2 (germline): SEHNR, FQNEAQ (reference sequence). Trimming removed 3 bases at V and 6 bases at J, with 7 bases between. The length of the CDR3 is 12 residues. CDR3 sequence reads: CASSFEWDTQYF. CDR3 bases: TGTGCCAGCAGCTTCGAATGGGATACGCAGTATTTT. The variable domain in full, with the rest retrieved from reference TRBV7-9 and TRBJ2-3, is DTGVSQNPRHKITKRGQNVTFRCDPISEHNRLYWYRQTLGQGPEFLTYFQNEAQLEKSRLLSDRFSAERPKGSFSTLEIQRTEQGDSAMYLCASSFEWDTQYFGPGTRLTVL.

The rearrangement joins TRBV11-2 to TRBJ2-7, with 9 bases aligning to TRBD1. V gave up 2 bases and J gave up 11 bases; unmatched junction bases: 10. Germline assignment: CDR1 SGHAT and CDR2 FQNNGV. The CDR3 length is 14 residues. The DNA of the CDR3 is TGTGCCAGCAGCTTAATGGGACAGGGAGGGATGAAGTACTTC. It is translated as CASSLMGQGGMKYF.

At least ten counts were recorded for this clonotype. The chain combines TRBV10-3 with TRBJ1-2; D is undetermined. CDR3 length: 12 amino acids. The germline gives CDR1 ENHRY, CDR2 SYGVKD. The germline V and J ends were trimmed by 4 bases and 4 bases, with 7 bases remaining between them. Here the CDR3 DNA reads TGTGCCATCAGTGGCGTTGGCTATGGCTACACCTTC. It encodes CAISGVGYGYTF.

This chain joins TRBV20-1 and TRBJ1-1; no reliable D call. The CDR3 loop spans 13 amino acids. Germline lookup yields CDR1 DFQATT and CDR2 SNEGSKA (reference sequence). Trimming removed 1 base from V and 0 bases from J, with 6 bases in between. CDR3: CSARVDMNTEAFF. The DNA of the CDR3 is TGCAGTGCTAGAGTAGACATGAACACTGAAGCTTTCTTT.

The chain employs TRBV18 and TRBJ2-1, with D possibly being TRBD1 (7 bases). Germline loops: CDR1 KGHSH, CDR2 LQKENI. CDR3 length equals 18 residues. Trimming shortened V by 2 bases and J by 3 bases, and 20 bases separated the two germline ends. In DNA, the CDR3 is TGTGCCAGCTCACCAGCGGGGTCGACAGGGAACAGCTACAATGAGCAGTTCTTC. It is translated as CASSPAGSTGNSYNEQFF.

This clonotype was found many times. This chain uses TRBV7-3 with TRBJ2-1; 7 bases agree with TRBD1. The V gene's germline CDR1 is SGHTA and CDR2 FQGTGA. V trimming: 4 bases; J trimming: 4 bases; junction bases outside the gene matches: 4. The CDR3 covers 14 residues. The CDR3 DNA reads TGTGCCAGCAGCTCGGGACAGCTTTACAATGAGCAGTTCTTC. Protein product: CASSSGQLYNEQFF.

This clonotype has more than one count but fewer than ten. This chain uses TRBV20-1 with TRBJ2-7; TRBD2 matches 7 bases. The V gene end was trimmed by 2 bases and the J gene end by 7 bases; junction bases not matched to a gene: 14. Germline V gives CDR1 DFQATT, CDR2 SNEGSKA (reference sequence). This CDR3 spans 15 amino acids. The CDR3 sequence: CSARIGGLDHGEQYF. DNA of the CDR3: TGCAGTGCTAGAATCGGCGGACTAGACCACGGAGAGCAGTACTTC.

This clonotype occurred many times. This chain joins TRBV12-3 or TRBV12-4 and TRBJ2-7; 8 nucleotides match TRBD1. The CDR3 runs to 14 residues. V lost 7 bases to trimming and J lost 2 bases; unmatched junction nucleotides: 7. The CDR3 DNA reads TGTGCCAGCAACCTAGTGGGACAGGCCTACGAGCAGTACTTC. Translating gives CASNLVGQAYEQYF.

As regards this clonotype: One end of the junction fails to match germline, which may point to a read error. The chain employs TRBV12-3 or TRBV12-4 and TRBJ1-2; D is perhaps TRBD1 (5 bases). The CDR3 sequence is 13 residues long. CDR3 sequence reads: CASCLSAGRDYTF. The DNA for the CDR3 is TGTGCCAGCTGTTTAAGTGCGGGGCGTGACTACACCTTC.

This clonotype was recorded at least ten times. V is TRBV20-1 and J is TRBJ2-1; 10 nucleotides align to TRBD2. Germline values: CDR1 DFQATT, CDR2 SNEGSKA (reference sequence). The CDR3 is 14 residues long. With V trimmed by 6 bases and J by 3 bases, 5 bases remained unmatched. The CDR3, as DNA: TGCAGTGCGGCCGGGACTAGCGACTACAATGAGCAGTTCTTC. Amino acid sequence: CSAAGTSDYNEQFF.

Here the CDR3 reads CASSSTQGETQYF. The CDR3 DNA follows: TGTGCCAGCAGCTCTACCCAGGGAGAGACCCAGTACTTC. V usage is TRBV7-9 and J usage is TRBJ2-5; a possible D gene is TRBD1 (5 bases). The CDR3 contains 13 residues. The V gene lost 4 bases and the J gene lost 4 bases, with 10 bases spanning the gap. Germline CDR1 reads SEHNR; CDR2 reads FQNEAQ (reference sequence).

This clonotype came up many times. The chain employs TRBV29-1 and TRBJ2-1, with TRBD2 identical over 8 bases. The CDR3 consists of 16 residues. The germline CDR1 and CDR2 sequences are SQVTM and ANQGSEA. The V segment lost 2 bases and the J segment 6 bases; nucleotides outside the gene matches: 12. As DNA, the CDR3 is TGCAGCGTTGAATTGGAGGCGGGGGGCCGTAGCAATGAGCAGTTCTTC. It encodes CSVELEAGGRSNEQFF.

At least ten counts were recorded for this clonotype. The chain uses TRBV6-5 and TRBJ1-4, with D unclear. This CDR3 has 15 residues. V shed 0 bases and J shed 4 bases, with 9 bases lying between them. Per the germline V gene, CDR1 is MNHEY and CDR2 is SVGAGI. As DNA, the CDR3 is TGTGCCAGCAGTTACTCGGGCGGGATTAATGAAAAACTGTTTTTT. This sequence encodes CASSYSGGINEKLFF.

This clonotype has a handful of counts. V is TRBV28 and J is TRBJ2-3; the D call may be TRBD1 or TRBD2 (6 bases each). The CDR3 is 13 amino acids. Germline CDR1 is MDHEN and CDR2 is SYDVKM. The V gene lost 4 bases and the J gene lost 6 bases, with 11 bases spanning the gap. The chain's CDR3 is CASSWRGGDTQYF. The CDR3 bases are TGTGCCAGCAGTTGGAGAGGGGGGGATACGCAGTATTTT. Supplemented by reference TRBV28 and TRBJ2-3, the full variable domain reads DVKVTQSSRYLVKRTGEKVFLECVQDMDHENMFWYRQDPGLGLRLIYFSYDVKMKEKGDIPEGYSVSREKKERFSLILESASTNQTSMYLCASSWRGGDTQYFGPGTRLTVL.

This clonotype occurred a few times. This rearrangement joins TRBV7-2 to TRBJ2-2; no reliable D call. Germline loops: CDR1 SGHTA, CDR2 FQGNSA. CDR3 length: 17 residues. V lost 5 bases to trimming and J lost 2 bases, with 18 bases between them. In DNA form, the CDR3 reads TGTGCCAGCAGCAACCCGAGGCAGGCTAAAAACACCGGGGAGCTGTTTTTT. Translation: CASSNPRQAKNTGELFF.

CDR3 nucleotides: TGTGCCTACAGGGGGGGGAGAGAGACCCAGTACTTC. This gives the protein CAYRGGRETQYF. The chain couples TRBV6-1 to TRBJ2-5, with D perhaps matching TRBD1 (8 bases). The ends were cut back, 11 bases at V and 4 bases at J, with 14 bases in the middle. CDR1 and CDR2 (germline): MNHNS, SASEGT. The CDR3 is made up of 12 amino acids.

V gene TRBV25-1 combines with J gene TRBJ2-1; 7 nucleotides agree with TRBD2. Trimming took 3 bases from V and 6 from J; bases not matched to a gene: 5. Germline CDR1 reads MGHDK; CDR2 reads SYGVNS. The length of the CDR3 is 14 residues. As DNA, the CDR3 is TGTGCCAGCAGTGAGACTAGCAGCGGCAATGAGCAGTTCTTC. This encodes CASSETSSGNEQFF.

In this sample, this clonotype turned up many times. The V call is TRBV7-9, the J call TRBJ2-2; no definite D call. Germline V gene data show CDR1 as SEHNR and CDR2 as FQNEAQ (reference sequence). The germline V and J ends were trimmed by 1 base and 6 bases, with 6 bases remaining between them. The length of the CDR3 is 13 residues. The CDR3 DNA reads as TGTGCCAGCAGCTTAGATAGAGCCGGGGAGCTGTTTTTT. This sequence encodes CASSLDRAGELFF.

This clonotype was seen repeatedly, ten times or more. The J gene is TRBJ1-2, the V gene TRBV4-3, with D perhaps matching TRBD1 (6 bases). The germline gives CDR1 LGHNA, CDR2 YSLEER. This CDR3 is 15 amino acids long. Trimming removed 4 bases at V and 4 bases at J, with 16 bases between. The CDR3 here is CASSPNHRDAYGYTF. As DNA, the CDR3 is TGCGCCAGCAGCCCTAACCACAGGGACGCCTATGGCTACACCTTC.

This clonotype was counted ten times or more. J is TRBJ2-7 and V is TRBV6-5, with 8 positions matching TRBD1. V lost 8 bases to trimming and J lost 4 bases; unmatched junction nucleotides: 13. The germline CDR1 and CDR2 sequences are MNHEY and SVGAGI. The CDR3 contains 15 residues. CDR3 sequence (DNA): TGTGCCAGCCAAAGTCGCGGGACAGGAGGTTACGAGCAGTACTTC. Its protein product is CASQSRGTGGYEQYF.

This clonotype came up many times. This chain joins TRBV12-3 or TRBV12-4 and TRBJ2-1; 8 bases map to TRBD2. This CDR3 contains 15 residues. Trimming took 2 bases from V and 4 from J; bases not matched to a gene: 4. In nucleotides, the CDR3 is TGTGCCAGCAGTTTACTTGCGGGGGGTTACAATGAGCAGTTCTTC. Translated, it gives CASSLLAGGYNEQFF.

This clonotype was counted only a few times. The chain couples TRBV20-1 to TRBJ2-5, with 12 bases that match TRBD2. The CDR3 runs 15 residues. V dropped 4 bases and J dropped 1; count of bases not matched to a gene: 4. CDR1 is DFQATT, CDR2 SNEGSKA, per germline (reference sequence). The CDR3 DNA sequence: TGCAGTGCTAAGACTAGCGGGGGACTCCAAGAGACCCAGTACTTC. Translation: CSAKTSGGLQETQYF.

This clonotype came up a few times. The V gene is TRBV7-3, the J gene TRBJ2-1; D is unresolved. The ends were cut back, 2 bases at V and 5 bases at J, with 4 bases in the middle. The germline V gene has CDR1 SGHTA and CDR2 FQGTGA. The CDR3 extends over 12 amino acids. In DNA, the CDR3 is TGTGCCAGCAGCTTACTTAACAATGAGCAGTTCTTC. Its translation: CASSLLNNEQFF.

V and J are TRBV4-1 and TRBJ1-1, with a tentative D call TRBD1 (5 bases). This CDR3 spans 14 amino acids. Germline lookup yields CDR1 MGHRA and CDR2 YSYEKL. V was pared by 5 bases and J by 6 bases, with 16 bases between. CDR3 sequence (DNA): TGCGCCAGCAGCTTTGGGGCAGAGTGGTCTGAAGCTTTCTTT. Translated: CASSFGAEWSEAFF.

The sample holds many counts of this clonotype. The chain links TRBV20-1 to TRBJ1-5; D is ambiguous. CDR1 is DFQATT and CDR2 is SNEGSKA in the germline V gene (reference sequence). Deletions cut 0 bases from V and 4 bases from J, with 13 bases between. There are 15 residues in the CDR3. The CDR3 sequence is CSARDPWGRNQPQHF. CDR3 bases: TGCAGTGCTAGAGACCCCTGGGGTAGAAATCAGCCCCAGCATTTT.

This clonotype occurred many times. The chain employs TRBV28 and TRBJ2-7; 7 nucleotides line up with TRBD2. This CDR3 region has 15 residues. Germline-derived CDR1 and CDR2 are MDHEN and SYDVKM. Trimming at V came to 6 bases and at J to 4 bases, leaving 12 bases not matched to a gene. CDR3 coding DNA: TGTGCCAGCAGCAATTACGTCCAGGGAGGGTACGAGCAGTACTTC. Translation: CASSNYVQGGYEQYF.

This clonotype was recorded at least ten times. The chain is built from TRBV27 and TRBJ1-4; D gene uncertain. V shed 7 bases and J shed 2 bases, with 17 bases lying between them. Germline V gives CDR1 MNHEY, CDR2 SMNVEV (reference sequence). The CDR3 has 16 residues. This CDR3 reads CASMSRLGNTNEKLFF. The CDR3 bases are TGTGCCAGCATGTCCCGCTTGGGGAACACTAATGAAAAACTGTTTTTT.

This clonotype has at least ten counts. The V gene is TRBV7-2, the J gene TRBJ1-1; 9 positions agree with TRBD1. V lost 2 bases and J lost 4; bases outside the gene matches: 17. Germline values: CDR1 SGHTA, CDR2 FQGNSA. This CDR3 is built from 19 residues. CDR3 in amino acids: CASSLNRGRATLVSTEAFF. DNA for the CDR3: TGTGCCAGCAGCTTAAACAGGGGGCGAGCGACCCTGGTGAGCACTGAAGCTTTCTTT.

In its sample, this clonotype was seen many times. The chain couples TRBV5-1 to TRBJ2-7, with TRBD1 matching 7 bases. CDR3 length: 13 residues. Germline V CDR1 and CDR2: SGHRS, YFSETQ. With V trimmed by 4 bases and J by 3 bases, 4 bases remained unmatched. The CDR3 loop reads CASSPGTVYEQYF. The CDR3 coding sequence is TGCGCCAGCAGCCCGGGGACAGTCTACGAGCAGTACTTC.